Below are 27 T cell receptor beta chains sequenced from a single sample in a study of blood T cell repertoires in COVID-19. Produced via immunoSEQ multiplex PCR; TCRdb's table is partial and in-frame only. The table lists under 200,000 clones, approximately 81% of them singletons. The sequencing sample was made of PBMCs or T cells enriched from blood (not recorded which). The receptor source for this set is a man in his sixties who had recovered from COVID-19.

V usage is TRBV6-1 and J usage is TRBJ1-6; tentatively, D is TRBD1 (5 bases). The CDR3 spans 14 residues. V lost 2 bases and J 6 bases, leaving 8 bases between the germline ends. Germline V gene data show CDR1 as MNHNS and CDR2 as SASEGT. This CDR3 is CASSERQGNSPLHF. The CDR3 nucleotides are TGTGCCAGCAGTGAACGGCAGGGTAATTCACCCCTCCACTTT.

Here the CDR3 reads CASSPRTAQTYEQYF. Written as DNA, the CDR3 is TGTGCCAGTAGTCCGAGGACAGCCCAAACCTACGAGCAGTACTTC. The chain is built from TRBV19 and TRBJ2-7, with a weak D call TRBD1 (6 bases). Germline CDR1 and CDR2: LNHDA and SQIVND (reference sequence). The CDR3 totals 15 residues. The V and J ends lost 5 bases and 2 bases respectively, with 16 bases between them.

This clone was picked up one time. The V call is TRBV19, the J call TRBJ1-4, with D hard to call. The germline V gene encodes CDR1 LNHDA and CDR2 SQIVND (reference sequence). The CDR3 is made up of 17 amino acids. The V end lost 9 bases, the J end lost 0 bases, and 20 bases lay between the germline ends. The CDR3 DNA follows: TGTGCCAGCGCGTCCCCTGGGGAGTTTGCAACTAATGAAAAACTGTTTTTT. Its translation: CASASPGEFATNEKLFF.

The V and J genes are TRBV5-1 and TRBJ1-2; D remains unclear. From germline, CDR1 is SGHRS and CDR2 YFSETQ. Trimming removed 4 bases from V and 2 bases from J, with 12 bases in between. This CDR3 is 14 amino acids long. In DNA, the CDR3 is TGCGCCAGCAGCCCCGGCGGAAAGAACTATGGCTACACCTTC. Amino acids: CASSPGGKNYGYTF.

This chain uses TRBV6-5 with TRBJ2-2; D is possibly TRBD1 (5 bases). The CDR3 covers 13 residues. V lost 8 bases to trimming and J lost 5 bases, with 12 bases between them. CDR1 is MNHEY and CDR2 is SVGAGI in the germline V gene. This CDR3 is CASLGRRTGELFF. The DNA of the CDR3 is TGTGCCAGCTTGGGGCGACGGACCGGGGAGCTGTTTTTT.

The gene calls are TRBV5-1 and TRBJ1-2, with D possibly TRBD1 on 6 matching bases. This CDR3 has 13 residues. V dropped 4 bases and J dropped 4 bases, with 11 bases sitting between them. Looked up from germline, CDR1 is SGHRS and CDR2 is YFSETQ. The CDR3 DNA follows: TGCGCCAGCAGCCTGGGGACAAGCTATGGCTACACCTTC. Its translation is CASSLGTSYGYTF. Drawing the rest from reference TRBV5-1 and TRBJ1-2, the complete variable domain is KAGVTQTPRYLIKTRGQQVTLSCSPISGHRSVSWYQQTPGQGLQFLFEYFSETQRNKGNFPGRFSGRQFSNSRSEMNVSTLELGDSALYLCASSLGTSYGYTFGSGTRLTVV.

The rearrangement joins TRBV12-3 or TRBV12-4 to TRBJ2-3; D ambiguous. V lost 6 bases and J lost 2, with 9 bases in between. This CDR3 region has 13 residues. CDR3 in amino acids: CASSQQTTDTQYF. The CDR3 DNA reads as TGTGCCAGCAGCCAACAAACCACAGATACGCAGTATTTT.

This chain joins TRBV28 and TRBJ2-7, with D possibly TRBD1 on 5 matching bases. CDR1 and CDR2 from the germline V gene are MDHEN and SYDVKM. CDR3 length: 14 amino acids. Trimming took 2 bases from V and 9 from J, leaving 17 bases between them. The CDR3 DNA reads TGTGCCAGCAGTTTAGACAGTGCCGTCGAAGGGCAGTACTTC. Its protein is CASSLDSAVEGQYF.

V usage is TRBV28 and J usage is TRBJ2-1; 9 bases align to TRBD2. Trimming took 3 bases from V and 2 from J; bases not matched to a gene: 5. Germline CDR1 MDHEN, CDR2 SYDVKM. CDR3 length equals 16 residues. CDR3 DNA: TGTGCCAGCAGTTTGGCTAGCGGGAATACCTACAATGAGCAGTTCTTC. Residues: CASSLASGNTYNEQFF.

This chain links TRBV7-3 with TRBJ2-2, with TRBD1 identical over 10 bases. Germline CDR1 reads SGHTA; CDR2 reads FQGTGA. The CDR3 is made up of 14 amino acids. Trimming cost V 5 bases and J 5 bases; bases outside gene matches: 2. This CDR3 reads CASSQGQGTGELFF. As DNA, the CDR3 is TGTGCCAGCAGCCAGGGACAGGGGACCGGGGAGCTGTTTTTT.

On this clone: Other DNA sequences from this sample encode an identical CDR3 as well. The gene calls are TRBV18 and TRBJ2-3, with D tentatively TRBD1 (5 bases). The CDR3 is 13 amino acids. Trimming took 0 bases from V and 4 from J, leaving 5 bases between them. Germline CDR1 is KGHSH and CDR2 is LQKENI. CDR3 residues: CASSPPGADTQYF. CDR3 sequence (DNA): TGTGCCAGCTCACCACCAGGGGCAGATACGCAGTATTTT.

CDR3 protein: CASSLGASVSYTF. The CDR3 DNA sequence: TGTGCCAGCAGCTTAGGCGCCTCGGTGAGCTACACCTTC. This sequence joins TRBV7-9 and TRBJ1-2; unclear D gene. Germline lookup yields CDR1 SEHNR and CDR2 FQNEAQ (reference sequence). Between the trimmed V and J ends, which lost 1 base and 9 bases, there was a span of 12 bases. The CDR3 is made up of 13 amino acids.

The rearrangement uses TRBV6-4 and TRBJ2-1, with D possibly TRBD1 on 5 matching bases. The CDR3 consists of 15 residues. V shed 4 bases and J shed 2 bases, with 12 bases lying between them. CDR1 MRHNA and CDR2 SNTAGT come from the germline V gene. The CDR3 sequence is CASSAQGNPYNEQFF. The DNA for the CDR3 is TGTGCCAGCAGTGCCCAGGGTAACCCCTACAATGAGCAGTTCTTC.

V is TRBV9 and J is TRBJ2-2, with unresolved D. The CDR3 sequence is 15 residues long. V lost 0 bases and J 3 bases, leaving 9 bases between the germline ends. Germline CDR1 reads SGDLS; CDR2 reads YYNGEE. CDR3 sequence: CASSVELRYTGELFF. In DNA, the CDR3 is TGTGCCAGCAGCGTAGAACTACGGTACACCGGGGAGCTGTTTTTT.

The CDR3 DNA is TGTGCCAGCAGTTCTGGGACTAGCGGAAGCACAGATACGCAGTATTTT. Translating it yields CASSSGTSGSTDTQYF. The genes are TRBV5-8 and TRBJ2-3, with TRBD2 matching 11 bases. The V gene end was trimmed by 5 bases and the J gene end by 0 bases; junction bases not matched to a gene: 5. The CDR3 consists of 16 residues. Germline lookup yields CDR1 SGHTS and CDR2 YDEGEE. Complete variable domain (other parts from reference TRBV5-8 and TRBJ2-3): EAGVTQSPTHLIKTRGQQATLRCSPISGHTSVYWYQQALGLGLQFLLWYDEGEERNRGNFPPRFSGRQFPNYSSELNVNALELEDSALYLCASSSGTSGSTDTQYFGPGTRLTVL.

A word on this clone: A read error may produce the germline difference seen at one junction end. CDR3: CASKGTGVNQPQHF. CDR3 in DNA: TGTGCAAGCAAAGGGACAGGGGTGAATCAGCCCCAGCATTTT. This chain connects TRBV28 to TRBJ1-5; TRBD1 matches at 10 bases. The CDR3 loop spans 14 amino acids. The germline gives CDR1 MDHEN, CDR2 SYDVKM.

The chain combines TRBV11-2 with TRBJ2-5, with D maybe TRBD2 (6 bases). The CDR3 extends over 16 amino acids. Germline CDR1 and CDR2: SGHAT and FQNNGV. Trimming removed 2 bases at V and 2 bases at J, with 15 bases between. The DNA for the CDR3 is TGTGCCAGCAGCTTATTGGGCGGCGGGAAACAAGAGACCCAGTACTTC. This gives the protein CASSLLGGGKQETQYF. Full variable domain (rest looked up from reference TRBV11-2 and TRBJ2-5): EAGVAQSPRYKIIEKRQSVAFWCNPISGHATLYWYQQILGQGPKLLIQFQNNGVVDDSQLPKDRFSAERLKGVDSTLKIQPAKLEDSAVYLCASSLLGGGKQETQYFGPGTRLLVL.

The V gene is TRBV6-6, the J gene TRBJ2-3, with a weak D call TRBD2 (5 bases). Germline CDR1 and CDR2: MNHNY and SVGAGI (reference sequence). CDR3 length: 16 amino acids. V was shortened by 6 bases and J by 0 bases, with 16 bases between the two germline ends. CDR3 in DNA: TGTGCCAGCAGAGGATCAGGAGGAGCTAGCACAGATACGCAGTATTTT. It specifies CASRGSGGASTDTQYF.

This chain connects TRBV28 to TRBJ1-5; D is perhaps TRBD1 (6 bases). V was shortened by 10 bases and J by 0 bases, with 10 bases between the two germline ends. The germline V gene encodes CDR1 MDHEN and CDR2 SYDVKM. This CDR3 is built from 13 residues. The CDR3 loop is CATRTVSNQPQHF. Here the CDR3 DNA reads TGTGCCACCAGGACAGTTAGCAATCAGCCCCAGCATTTT. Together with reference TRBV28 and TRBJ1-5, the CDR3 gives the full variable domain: DVKVTQSSRYLVKRTGEKVFLECVQDMDHENMFWYRQDPGLGLRLIYFSYDVKMKEKGDIPEGYSVSREKKERFSLILESASTNQTSMYLCATRTVSNQPQHFGDGTRLSIL.

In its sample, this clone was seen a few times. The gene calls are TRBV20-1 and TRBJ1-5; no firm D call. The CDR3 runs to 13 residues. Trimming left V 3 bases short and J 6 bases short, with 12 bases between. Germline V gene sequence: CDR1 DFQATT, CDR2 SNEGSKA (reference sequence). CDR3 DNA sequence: TGCAGTGCTAGTGTCGGTATTTCTCAGCCCCAGCATTTT. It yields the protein CSASVGISQPQHF.

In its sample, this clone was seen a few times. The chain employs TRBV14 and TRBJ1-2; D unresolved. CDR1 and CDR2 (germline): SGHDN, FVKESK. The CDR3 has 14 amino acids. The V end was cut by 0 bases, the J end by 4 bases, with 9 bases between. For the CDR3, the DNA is TGTGCCAGCAGCCAAGATAACAGACGCTATGGCTACACCTTC. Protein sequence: CASSQDNRRYGYTF.

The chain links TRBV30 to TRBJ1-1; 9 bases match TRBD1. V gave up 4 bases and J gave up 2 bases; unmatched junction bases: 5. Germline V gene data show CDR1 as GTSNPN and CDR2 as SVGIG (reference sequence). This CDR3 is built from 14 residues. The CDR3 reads CAWNGDRVNTEAFF. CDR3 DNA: TGTGCCTGGAATGGGGACAGGGTCAACACTGAAGCTTTCTTT. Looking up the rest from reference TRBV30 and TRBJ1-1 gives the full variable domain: SQTIHQWPATLVQPVGSPLSLECTVEGTSNPNLYWYRQAAGRGLQLLFYSVGIGQISSEVPQNLSASRPQDRQFILSSKKLLLSDSGFYLCAWNGDRVNTEAFFGQGTRLTVV.

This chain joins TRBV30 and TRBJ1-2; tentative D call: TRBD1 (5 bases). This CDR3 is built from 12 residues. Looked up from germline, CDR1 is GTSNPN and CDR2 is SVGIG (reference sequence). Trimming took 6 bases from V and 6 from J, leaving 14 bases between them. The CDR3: CACKAGVNGYTF. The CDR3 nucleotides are TGTGCCTGCAAAGCGGGGGTTAATGGCTACACCTTC. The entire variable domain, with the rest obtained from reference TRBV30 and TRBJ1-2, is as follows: SQTIHQWPATLVQPVGSPLSLECTVEGTSNPNLYWYRQAAGRGLQLLFYSVGIGQISSEVPQNLSASRPQDRQFILSSKKLLLSDSGFYLCACKAGVNGYTFGSGTRLTVV.

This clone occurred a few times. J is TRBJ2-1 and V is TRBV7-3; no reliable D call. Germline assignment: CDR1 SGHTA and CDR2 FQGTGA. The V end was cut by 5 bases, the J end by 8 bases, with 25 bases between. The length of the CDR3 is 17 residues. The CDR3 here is CASSPSRIIGRGDEQFF. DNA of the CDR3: TGTGCCAGCAGCCCGTCGAGAATAATTGGTCGAGGCGATGAGCAGTTCTTC.

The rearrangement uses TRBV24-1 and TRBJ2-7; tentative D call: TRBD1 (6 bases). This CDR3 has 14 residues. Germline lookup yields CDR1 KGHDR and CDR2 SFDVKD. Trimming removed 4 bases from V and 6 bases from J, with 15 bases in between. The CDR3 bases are TGTGCCACCAGTGACCTTAGGACAGCTAGCGAGCAGTACTTC. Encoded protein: CATSDLRTASEQYF.

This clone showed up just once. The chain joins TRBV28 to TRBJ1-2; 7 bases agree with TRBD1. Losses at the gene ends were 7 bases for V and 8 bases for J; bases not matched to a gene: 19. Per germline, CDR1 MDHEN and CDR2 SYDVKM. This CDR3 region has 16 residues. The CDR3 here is CASTVDRSGQIEGYTF. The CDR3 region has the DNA TGTGCCAGCACCGTGGACAGGTCGGGACAGATCGAGGGCTACACCTTC.

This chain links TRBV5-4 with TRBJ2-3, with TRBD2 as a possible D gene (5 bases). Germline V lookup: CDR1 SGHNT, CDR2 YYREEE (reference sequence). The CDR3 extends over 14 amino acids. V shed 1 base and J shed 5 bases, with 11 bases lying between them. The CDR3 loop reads CASSLMGVLDTQYF. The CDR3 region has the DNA TGTGCCAGCAGCTTGATGGGAGTATTAGATACGCAGTATTTT.